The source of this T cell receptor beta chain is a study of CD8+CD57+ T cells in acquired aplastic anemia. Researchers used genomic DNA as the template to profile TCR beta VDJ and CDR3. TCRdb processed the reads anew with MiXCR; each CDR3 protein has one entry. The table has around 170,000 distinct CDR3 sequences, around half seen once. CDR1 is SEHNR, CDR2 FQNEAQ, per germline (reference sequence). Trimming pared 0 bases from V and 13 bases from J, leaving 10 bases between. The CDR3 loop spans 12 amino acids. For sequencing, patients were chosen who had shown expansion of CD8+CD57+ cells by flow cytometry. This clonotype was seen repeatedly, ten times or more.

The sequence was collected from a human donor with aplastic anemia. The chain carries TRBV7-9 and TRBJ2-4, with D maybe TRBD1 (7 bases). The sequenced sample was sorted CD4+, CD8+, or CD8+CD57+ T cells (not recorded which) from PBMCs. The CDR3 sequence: CASSLAGGQQYF. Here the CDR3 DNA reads TGTGCCAGCAGCTTAGCCGGGGGACAGCAGTACTTC.